These 30 T cell receptor beta chains were all obtained from the same sample, sequenced in a study of blood T cell repertoires in COVID-19. The assay was immunoSEQ multiplex PCR, and TCRdb's table has in-frame clones only and misses some. The data hold about 67,000 clones, with about four fifths observed a single time. The sequencing sample was made of peripheral blood. Every receptor here comes from a woman aged 55-69 years with acute or convalescent COVID-19.

V and J are TRBV7-9 and TRBJ2-2, with TRBD1 matching 8 bases. Trimming removed 5 bases from V and 4 bases from J; junction bases left unmatched: 6. The CDR3 consists of 15 residues. Germline loops: CDR1 SEHNR, CDR2 FQNEAQ (reference sequence). This CDR3 is CASSRSTGGTGELFF. In DNA form, the CDR3 reads TGTGCCAGCAGCCGGAGTACAGGGGGCACCGGGGAGCTGTTTTTT.

The J gene is TRBJ2-7, the V gene TRBV30, with D possibly matching TRBD1 (7 bases). V lost 3 bases, J lost 2 bases, and 14 bases lay in between. Germline V lookup: CDR1 GTSNPN, CDR2 SVGIG (reference sequence). The CDR3 totals 14 residues. The DNA of the CDR3 is TGTGCCTGGAGAAGGGGGGACAGCGCCTACGAGCAGTACTTC. Protein product: CAWRRGDSAYEQYF.

This clone has more than one count but fewer than ten. This sequence joins TRBV12-3 or TRBV12-4 and TRBJ2-2; perhaps TRBD1 as D (5 bases). Trimming shortened V by 6 bases and J by 4 bases, and 9 bases separated the two germline ends. CDR3 size: 13 residues. The CDR3 loop is CASRGRGTGELFF. The CDR3 nucleotides read TGTGCCAGCAGGGGTAGGGGCACCGGGGAGCTGTTTTTT.

This clone was recorded only once. The rearrangement joins TRBV7-2 to TRBJ2-4; D possibly corresponds to TRBD1 (6 bases). This CDR3 spans 13 amino acids. V gave up 4 bases and J gave up 14 bases, with 18 bases separating them. The germline CDR1 and CDR2 sequences are SGHTA and FQGNSA. CDR3 loop: CASSSPTGRTKYF. The CDR3 DNA follows: TGTGCCAGCAGCTCGCCGACAGGCCGCACGAAGTACTTC.

The chain employs TRBV15 and TRBJ1-2; 9 bases fit TRBD1. The CDR3 has 14 residues. The V gene's germline CDR1 is LNHNV and CDR2 YYDKDF (reference sequence). Losses at the gene ends were 5 bases for V and 8 bases for J; bases not matched to a gene: 9. CDR3 coding DNA: TGTGCCACCAGCGATCTACAGGGGGCGCAGGGCTACACCTTC. Its translation: CATSDLQGAQGYTF.

There are a few counts of this clone. The V and J genes are TRBV27 and TRBJ1-2; 8 bases are a match to TRBD1. CDR3 size: 16 residues. CDR1 MNHEY and CDR2 SMNVEV come from the germline V gene (reference sequence). V was pared by 7 bases and J by 8 bases, with 18 bases of the junction left unmatched. This CDR3 is CASTDHGPGGSKGYTF. In nucleotides, the CDR3 is TGTGCCAGCACCGACCACGGACCAGGGGGCTCAAAGGGCTACACCTTC.

This clone was picked up one time. Here the CDR3 DNA reads TGTGCCAGCAGCTTAAGTCAACAGGGGGATTCACCCCTCCACTTT. Translated, it gives CASSLSQQGDSPLHF. The rearrangement links TRBV13 to TRBJ1-6; 8 bases are a match to TRBD1. The trim removed 2 bases at V and 8 bases at J, leaving 5 bases unmatched. The length of the CDR3 is 15 residues. Germline CDR1 is PRHDT and CDR2 is FYEKMQ (reference sequence).

This clone was detected ten times or more. The chain is built from TRBV7-2 and TRBJ2-7; the D gene is possibly TRBD1 (6 bases). The V end was cut by 0 bases, the J end by 4 bases, with 13 bases between. CDR1 is SGHTA and CDR2 is FQGNSA in the germline V gene. The length of the CDR3 is 15 residues. The CDR3 is CASSLALGQFYEQYF. The CDR3 DNA reads TGTGCCAGCAGCTTAGCATTAGGACAGTTTTACGAGCAGTACTTC.

V gene TRBV3-1 (or the pseudogene TRBV3-2) combines with J gene TRBJ2-7; TRBD1 is a possible D gene (5 bases). CDR3 length: 13 amino acids. Per germline, CDR1 LGHDT and CDR2 YNNKEL (reference sequence). Trimming took 2 bases from V and 2 from J, leaving 7 bases between them. The CDR3 sequence is CASSQLGAYEQYF. The CDR3 DNA reads as TGTGCCAGCAGCCAACTAGGGGCCTACGAGCAGTACTTC.

V is TRBV5-1 and J is TRBJ1-5; possible D gene TRBD1, 5 bases. Between the trimmed V and J ends, which lost 1 base and 5 bases, there was a span of 7 bases. Per the germline V gene, CDR1 is SGHRS and CDR2 is YFSETQ. The CDR3 spans 13 residues. The CDR3 nucleotides read TGCGCCAGCAGCTTGCGGGGGGATCAGCCCCAGCATTTT. Residues: CASSLRGDQPQHF.

The chain carries TRBV5-1 and TRBJ1-2; 7 bases agree with TRBD1. The CDR3 loop spans 15 amino acids. From germline, CDR1 is SGHRS and CDR2 YFSETQ. V lost 4 bases, J lost 8 bases, and 14 bases stayed unmatched. CDR3 region: CASSPGTENPDGYTF. CDR3 DNA: TGCGCCAGCAGCCCCGGGACAGAAAACCCAGACGGCTACACCTTC.

The chain employs TRBV10-2 and TRBJ2-3; 13 bases are shared with TRBD2. CDR3 size: 15 residues. Germline trimming cut 7 bases from V and 7 bases from J; bases unmatched to any gene: 8. Germline lookup yields CDR1 WSHSY and CDR2 SAAADI. CDR3 sequence reads: CASTGGGLAGHTQYF. For the CDR3, the DNA is TGCGCCAGCACCGGGGGGGGACTAGCGGGGCATACGCAGTATTTT.

This clone was recorded a few times. CDR3 sequence: CASSLVLAGPETQYF. CDR3 nucleotides: TGTGCCAGCAGCTTAGTCCTGGCAGGCCCAGAGACCCAGTACTTC. V gene TRBV7-6 combines with J gene TRBJ2-5; no clear D. The germline V gene encodes CDR1 SGHVS and CDR2 FNYEAQ. This CDR3 comprises 15 residues. Trimming left V 1 base short and J 4 bases short, with 13 bases between.

This clone was detected only a few times. The chain employs TRBV29-1 and TRBJ2-7, with a tentative D call TRBD2 (6 bases). The CDR3 has 12 amino acids. Trimming left V 5 bases short and J 5 bases short, with 13 bases between. CDR1 SQVTM and CDR2 ANQGSEA come from the germline V gene. CDR3 region: CSVLLGRHEQYF. The CDR3, as DNA: TGCAGCGTTCTCCTAGGGAGGCACGAGCAGTACTTC.

The V call is TRBV14, the J call TRBJ2-3; 12 nucleotides align to TRBD2. V lost 2 bases, J lost 5 bases, and 5 bases stayed unmatched. The CDR3 totals 16 residues. Germline V gene sequence: CDR1 SGHDN, CDR2 FVKESK. CDR3 bases: TGTGCCAGCAGCCAACTAGCGGGGGGGCGCGGAGATACGCAGTATTTT. Translating gives CASSQLAGGRGDTQYF.

CDR3 region: CASSLEQEDTQYF. The CDR3 nucleotides read TGTGCCAGCAGCTTAGAACAGGAAGATACGCAGTATTTT. The rearrangement uses TRBV11-2 and TRBJ2-3, with D perhaps TRBD1 (5 bases). This CDR3 region has 13 residues. V lost 0 bases, J lost 5 bases, and 6 bases lay in between. Germline CDR1 and CDR2: SGHAT and FQNNGV.

The rearrangement joins TRBV10-3 to TRBJ1-4, with TRBD1 as a possible D gene (6 bases). Trimming stripped 2 bases from V and 7 bases from J, with 11 bases between. Germline values: CDR1 ENHRY, CDR2 SYGVKD. The CDR3 spans 14 residues. The CDR3 sequence is CAISETGLGEKLFF. In DNA, the CDR3 is TGTGCCATCAGTGAGACAGGGCTCGGTGAAAAACTGTTTTTT.

The chain combines TRBV28 with TRBJ1-2, with 9 bases matching TRBD1. The CDR3 loop spans 13 amino acids. J was trimmed by 4 bases and V by 6 bases; bases with no gene match: 3. The germline gives CDR1 MDHEN, CDR2 SYDVKM. This chain's CDR3 is CASSQQGAYGYTF. CDR3 coding DNA: TGTGCCAGCAGCCAACAGGGGGCCTATGGCTACACCTTC.

The chain has TRBV5-1 and TRBJ2-1; 9 bases are a match to TRBD2. CDR1 and CDR2 (germline): SGHRS, YFSETQ. J lost 6 bases, V lost 0 bases, and 4 bases had no gene match. CDR3 size: 15 residues. The CDR3 is CASSLELAGFNEQFF. Here the CDR3 DNA reads TGCGCCAGCAGCTTGGAGCTAGCGGGGTTCAATGAGCAGTTCTTC. Full variable domain (remainder filled in from reference TRBV5-1 and TRBJ2-1): KAGVTQTPRYLIKTRGQQVTLSCSPISGHRSVSWYQQTPGQGLQFLFEYFSETQRNKGNFPGRFSGRQFSNSRSEMNVSTLELGDSALYLCASSLELAGFNEQFFGPGTRLTVL.

This chain links TRBV19 with TRBJ1-2, with D perhaps TRBD1 (6 bases). Looked up from germline, CDR1 is LNHDA and CDR2 is SQIVND (reference sequence). The CDR3 loop spans 16 amino acids. The germline V and J ends were trimmed by 7 bases and 0 bases, with 18 bases remaining between them. CDR3 in DNA: TGTGCCAGTACCTCGTCCAGGACAGACTCTAACTATGGCTACACCTTC. Its translation: CASTSSRTDSNYGYTF. The full variable domain, in which reference TRBV19 and TRBJ1-2 provide the parts outside the CDR3, is DGGITQSPKYLFRKEGQNVTLSCEQNLNHDAMYWYRQDPGQGLRLIYYSQIVNDFQKGDIAEGYSVSREKKESFPLTVTSAQKNPTAFYLCASTSSRTDSNYGYTFGSGTRLTVV.

V and J are TRBV5-4 and TRBJ1-3; 8 nucleotides line up with TRBD1. Germline values: CDR1 SGHNT, CDR2 YYREEE (reference sequence). Germline trimming cut 4 bases from V and 5 bases from J; bases unmatched to any gene: 8. The CDR3 is 15 residues long. The CDR3 loop is CASSLNGQGRNTIYF. CDR3 sequence (DNA): TGTGCCAGCAGCCTCAACGGACAGGGAAGAAACACCATATATTTT.

This sequence joins TRBV6-6 and TRBJ1-5; D might be TRBD1 (6 bases). The V end lost 4 bases, the J end lost 8 bases, and 15 bases lay between the germline ends. The V gene's germline CDR1 is MNHNY and CDR2 SVGAGI (reference sequence). There are 14 residues in the CDR3. CDR3 nucleotides: TGTGCCAGCAGTTGGCTACAGGGAACTGAGCCCCAGCATTTT. Its protein is CASSWLQGTEPQHF.

The gene calls are TRBV5-1 and TRBJ2-5; a weak D match, TRBD1 (5 bases). The CDR3 is made up of 13 amino acids. V lost 4 bases, J lost 1 base, and 8 bases lay in between. Germline CDR1 and CDR2: SGHRS and YFSETQ. Here the CDR3 reads CASSGDSQETQYF. As DNA, the CDR3 is TGCGCCAGCAGCGGAGACAGCCAAGAGACCCAGTACTTC. Full variable domain (missing parts from reference TRBV5-1 and TRBJ2-5): KAGVTQTPRYLIKTRGQQVTLSCSPISGHRSVSWYQQTPGQGLQFLFEYFSETQRNKGNFPGRFSGRQFSNSRSEMNVSTLELGDSALYLCASSGDSQETQYFGPGTRLLVL.

The J gene is TRBJ2-1, the V gene TRBV3-1 (or the pseudogene TRBV3-2); the match to TRBD2 covers 7 bases. V lost 4 bases, J lost 5 bases, and 2 bases stayed unmatched. Germline V gene sequence: CDR1 LGHDT, CDR2 YNNKEL (reference sequence). The CDR3 is 13 amino acids. CDR3 sequence: CASSPGTNNEQFF. The CDR3, as DNA: TGTGCCAGCAGCCCCGGGACTAACAATGAGCAGTTCTTC.

V usage is TRBV5-1 and J usage is TRBJ1-5; 9 nucleotides match TRBD1. Germline CDR1 SGHRS, CDR2 YFSETQ. This CDR3 has 15 amino acids. Losses at the gene ends were 4 bases for V and 0 bases for J; bases not matched to a gene: 2. CDR3 DNA sequence: TGCGCCAGCAGCCGGACAGGGGATAGCAATCAGCCCCAGCATTTT. It codes for CASSRTGDSNQPQHF.

This chain joins TRBV4-2 and TRBJ2-1; weak D call: TRBD1 (5 bases). V was cut by 1 base and J by 10 bases, with 11 bases left in between. Germline V gives CDR1 LGHNA, CDR2 YNFKEQ. CDR3 length equals 13 residues. CDR3 nucleotide sequence: TGTGCCAGCAGCCAAGTAGGGGATGGGGAGCAGTTCTTC. Translating gives CASSQVGDGEQFF.

V and J are TRBV5-1 and TRBJ1-4; no reliable D call. Trimming took off 0 bases at V and 7 bases at J, with 10 bases between the two ends. This CDR3 region has 14 residues. Germline V gene data show CDR1 as SGHRS and CDR2 as YFSETQ. The CDR3 DNA reads as TGCGCCAGCAGCTTGGAGGCGGGCACTGAAAAACTGTTTTTT. Its translation is CASSLEAGTEKLFF.

The table lists this clone with a count of one. The rearrangement links TRBV6-6 to TRBJ2-3; 10 nucleotides line up with TRBD2. CDR3 length equals 15 residues. The ends lost 6 bases at V and 3 bases at J; junction bases unmatched: 6. CDR1 and CDR2 (germline): MNHNY, SVGAGI (reference sequence). DNA for the CDR3: TGTGCCAGCAGCCTGGCAGCGGGGGGGACAGATACGCAGTATTTT. Protein: CASSLAAGGTDTQYF.

The chain recombines TRBV9 with TRBJ2-2, with 11 bases matching TRBD2. Trimming cost V 2 bases and J 6 bases; bases outside gene matches: 6. Germline values: CDR1 SGDLS, CDR2 YYNGEE. CDR3 length: 16 residues. CDR3 sequence (DNA): TGTGCCAGCAGCGTTAGCGGGGGGGGATTGTCCGGGGAGCTGTTTTTT. Encoded protein: CASSVSGGGLSGELFF.

This rearrangement joins TRBV7-3 to TRBJ2-3; 13 positions match TRBD2. Germline trimming cut 3 bases from V and 2 bases from J; bases unmatched to any gene: 2. The length of the CDR3 is 16 residues. Germline V gene lookup returns CDR1 SGHTA and CDR2 FQGTGA. CDR3 sequence reads: CASSFGTSGATDTQYF. CDR3 sequence (DNA): TGTGCCAGCAGCTTCGGGACTAGCGGGGCCACAGATACGCAGTATTTT.